Listed below are T cell receptor beta chains from one sample, sequenced in a study of blood T cell repertoires in COVID-19. The data were produced by immunoSEQ multiplex PCR, yet TCRdb's version contains in-frame clones alone and is incomplete. The sample comprises 490,000 or so clones, 80% to 90% of which are singletons, and around 7.9% rests with the top ten. The source material was PBMCs or T cells enriched from blood (not recorded which). Receptors originate from an older woman who had recovered from COVID-19. Both conserved end residues are part of each CDR3. D genes are given only for firm matches. Only some rows state a clone size, as once, few, many or a class for expanded clones.

>TRBV5-6|-|TRBJ2-5|-
TGTGCCAGCAGCAGCGGACGGAGCCCCCAAGAGACCCAGTACTTC
CASSSGRSPQETQYF
>TRBV19|TRBD1|TRBJ1-2|-
TGTGCCAGTAGTATCCCGGGACAGACATACTATGGCTACACCTTC
CASSIPGQTYYGYTF
>TRBV3-1/TRBV3-2|-|TRBJ2-1|-
TGTGCCAGCAGCCAAGATCTTGTTAGTGAGCAGTTCTTC
CASSQDLVSEQFF
>TRBV27|-|TRBJ2-3|-
TGTGCCATCCGACAGACGGGCACAGATACGCAGTATTTT
CAIRQTGTDTQYF
>TRBV10-3|TRBD1|TRBJ1-3|-
TGTGCCATCAGTGAGTCGGGGGACAGGGGAAATCTTCTCTCTGGAAACACCATATATTTT
CAISESGDRGNLLSGNTIYF
>TRBV19|TRBD2|TRBJ2-3|-
TGTGCCAGTAGTATCGGAGCGGGGGGTCCTCCAGATACGCAGTATTTT
CASSIGAGGPPDTQYF
>TRBV7-8|-|TRBJ1-2|-
TGTGCCAGCAGCGAACAGGGAACCTATGGCTACACCTTC
CASSEQGTYGYTF
>TRBV18|-|TRBJ1-2|-
TGTGCCAGCTCCCCCGTGGAGGGGAACTATGGCTACACCTTC
CASSPVEGNYGYTF
>TRBV7-9|TRBD1|TRBJ2-7|few
TGTGCCAGCACTCAATCCCGTGGGACAGCCTCCGAGCAGTACTTC
CASTQSRGTASEQYF
>TRBV2|-|TRBJ1-5|-
TGTGCCAGCAGCCTCGGGGGGGGCAATCAGCCCCAGCATTTT
CASSLGGGNQPQHF
>TRBV24-1|-|TRBJ2-3|-
TGTGCCACCAGGGAATCGGGGGGCGGAGATACGCAGTATTTT
CATRESGGGDTQYF
>TRBV7-2|TRBD1|TRBJ1-2|-
TGTGCCAGCAGGCCAGGGGGCGCCTTCGGTGGCTACACCTTC
CASRPGGAFGGYTF
>TRBV10-3|TRBD2|TRBJ2-1|once
TGTGCCATCCGGGGGGGGGCCTTCTACAATGAGCAGTTCTTC
CAIRGGAFYNEQFF
>TRBV7-2|-|TRBJ2-2|once
TGTGCCAGCAGCTTAGATAGACAGGTTCCCCCCGGGGAGCTGTTTTTT
CASSLDRQVPPGELFF
>TRBV5-1|TRBD1|TRBJ2-1|-
TGCGCCAGCAGCTACACACGGGACAGCCCCTACAATGAGCAGTTCTTC
CASSYTRDSPYNEQFF
>TRBV11-2|-|TRBJ2-7|-
TGTGCCAGCAGCCCCCGACCACAGGATTACGAGCAGTACTTC
CASSPRPQDYEQYF
>TRBV4-1|-|TRBJ2-2|-
TGCGCCAGCAGCCTCCTGACTGCGAACACCGGGGAGCTGTTTTTT
CASSLLTANTGELFF
>TRBV5-4|-|TRBJ2-5|-
TGTGCCAGCAGCCGGGACTTTAAAGAGACCCAGTACTTC
CASSRDFKETQYF
>TRBV5-6|TRBD1|TRBJ1-2|-
TGTGCCAGCAGACTAGGGGGCTCGGACTATGGCTACACCTTC
CASRLGGSDYGYTF
>TRBV5-1|TRBD1|TRBJ2-7|-
TGCGCCAGCAGCCCGGGGACAGCGCCAAACCTCTACGAGCAGTACTTC
CASSPGTAPNLYEQYF
>TRBV28|-|TRBJ1-2|-
TGTGCCAGCGGCTTACCGGGACAAACCTATGGCTACACCTTC
CASGLPGQTYGYTF
>TRBV5-1|-|TRBJ2-3|-
TGCGCCAGCAGCTTGGAGCGGGGCACAGATACGCAGTATTTT
CASSLERGTDTQYF
>TRBV19|-|TRBJ2-5|-
TGTGCCAGTAGGGAGATGGGACTGGAGACCCAGTACTTC
CASREMGLETQYF
>TRBV5-8|-|TRBJ1-2|-
TGTGCCACGAGGACAGCTATTAACTATGGCTACACCTTC
CATRTAINYGYTF
>TRBV18|TRBD1|TRBJ1-2|-
TGTGCCAGCTCACAAGGGGGCCTCTATGGCTACACCTTC
CASSQGGLYGYTF
>TRBV5-1|TRBD2|TRBJ2-2|-
TGCGCCAGCAGCTTGATAGGGACTACCGTTTCCGGGGAGCTGTTTTTT
CASSLIGTTVSGELFF
>TRBV5-1|-|TRBJ1-6|-
TGCGCCAGCAGCTTCGGGGATTCACCCCTCCACTTT
CASSFGDSPLHF